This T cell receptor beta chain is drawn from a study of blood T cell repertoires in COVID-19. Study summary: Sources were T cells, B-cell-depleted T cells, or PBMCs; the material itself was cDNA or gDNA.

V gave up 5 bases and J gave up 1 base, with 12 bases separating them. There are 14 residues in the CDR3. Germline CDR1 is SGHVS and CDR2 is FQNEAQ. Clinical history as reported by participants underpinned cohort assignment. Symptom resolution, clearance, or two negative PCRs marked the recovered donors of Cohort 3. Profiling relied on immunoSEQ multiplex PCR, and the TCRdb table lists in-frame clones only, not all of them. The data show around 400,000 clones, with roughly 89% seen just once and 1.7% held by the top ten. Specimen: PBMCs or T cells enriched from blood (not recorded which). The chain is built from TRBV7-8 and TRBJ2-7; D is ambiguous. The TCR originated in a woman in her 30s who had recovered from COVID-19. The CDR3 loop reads CASSQEQKSYEQYF. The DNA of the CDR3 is TGTGCCAGCAGCCAAGAACAGAAATCCTACGAGCAGTACTTC.